One sample yielded the 28 T cell receptor beta chains listed below, sequenced in a study of blood T cell repertoires in COVID-19. Profiling relied on immunoSEQ multiplex PCR, and the TCRdb table lists in-frame clones only, not all of them. The table records some 200,000 clones, about 85% of them present only once. The sample was peripheral blood. These receptors were obtained from a man aged 50 to 59 who had recovered from COVID-19.

V usage is TRBV7-9 and J usage is TRBJ1-2, with 11 bases identical to TRBD1. The germline CDR1 and CDR2 sequences are SEHNR and FQNEAQ (reference sequence). This CDR3 has 13 residues. After removal of 3 bases from V and 11 bases from J, the junction contained 5 bases not matched to a gene. CDR3: CASSFGTGGGYTF. Written as DNA, the CDR3 is TGTGCCAGCAGCTTCGGGACAGGGGGAGGGTACACCTTC.

This chain joins TRBV4-2 and TRBJ2-3; tentatively, D is TRBD2 (6 bases). Germline V gene lookup returns CDR1 LGHNA and CDR2 YNFKEQ. CDR3 length equals 15 residues. V lost 1 base and J 4 bases, leaving 12 bases between the germline ends. CDR3 region: CASSQGGKGADTQYF. CDR3 nucleotide sequence: TGTGCCAGCAGCCAAGGCGGGAAAGGGGCAGATACGCAGTATTTT.

V and J are TRBV6-1 and TRBJ2-3, with 7 bases identical to TRBD2. The V and J ends lost 4 bases and 0 bases, in that order; junction bases with no gene match: 10. This CDR3 spans 17 amino acids. Germline CDR1 reads MNHNS; CDR2 reads SASEGT. The CDR3 DNA sequence: TGTGCCAGCAGTGTGCGAGTGGCTAGCGGTAGCACAGATACGCAGTATTTT. Its protein product is CASSVRVASGSTDTQYF.

This clone has only a few counts. The chain is built from TRBV21-1 and TRBJ2-7; the D call of TRBD2 is as the table states it, not checked on the DNA. TRBV21-1 counts as a pseudogene. The CDR3 has 16 residues. CDR3: CASSKVLAGGSYEQYF. The CDR3 DNA sequence: TGTGCCAGCAGCAAAGTCTTAGCGGGAGGCTCCTACGAGCAGTACTTC.

The rearrangement uses TRBV20-1 and TRBJ2-5, with D perhaps matching TRBD2 (6 bases). Trimming cost V 4 bases and J 5 bases, with 8 bases left between them. Germline CDR1 reads DFQATT; CDR2 reads SNEGSKA (reference sequence). The CDR3 is made up of 11 amino acids. In DNA, the CDR3 is TGCAGTGCTACACGGGGGGAGACCCAGTACTTC. This translates into CSATRGETQYF.

The V call is TRBV29-1, the J call TRBJ1-4, with a possible D match to TRBD1 (6 bases). Germline V gives CDR1 SQVTM, CDR2 ANQGSEA. There are 20 residues in the CDR3. Trimming took 3 bases from V and 0 from J, leaving 26 bases between them. Here the CDR3 reads CSVEAGKDPIAGATNEKLFF. The CDR3 nucleotides read TGCAGCGTTGAGGCCGGGAAGGATCCTATCGCAGGGGCAACTAATGAAAAACTGTTTTTT.

DNA for the CDR3: TGTGCCAGCAGCTTGCTAGCGGGTAGATCAGATACGCAGTATTTT. Residues: CASSLLAGRSDTQYF. V and J are TRBV5-5 and TRBJ2-3, with 8 bases that match TRBD2. The V gene end was trimmed by 1 base and the J gene end by 4 bases; junction bases not matched to a gene: 5. This CDR3 comprises 15 residues. In germline, CDR1 is SGHKS, CDR2 YYEKEE (reference sequence).

The gene calls are TRBV6-5 and TRBJ2-7, with 10 bases matching TRBD1. After removal of 4 bases from V and 5 bases from J, the junction contained 8 bases not matched to a gene. CDR1 MNHEY and CDR2 SVGAGI come from the germline V gene. The CDR3 has 15 residues. The CDR3 DNA reads TGTGCCAGCAGTTCCAGGGGACAGGGGCTAAACGAGCAGTACTTC. Encoded protein: CASSSRGQGLNEQYF.

This chain joins TRBV28 and TRBJ1-1, with TRBD1 as a possible D gene (6 bases). The CDR3 covers 14 residues. V lost 2 bases, J lost 2 bases, and 9 bases lay in between. Germline V gene data show CDR1 as MDHEN and CDR2 as SYDVKM. CDR3 residues: CASSLDRRNTEAFF. The CDR3 DNA reads TGTGCCAGCAGTTTAGACAGGCGAAACACTGAAGCTTTCTTT.

This clone was observed a single time. The rearrangement uses TRBV6-5 and TRBJ2-4; possibly TRBD1 for D (6 bases). CDR1 MNHEY and CDR2 SVGAGI come from the germline V gene. This CDR3 contains 13 residues. V was pared by 4 bases and J by 6 bases, with 10 bases between. The CDR3 region has the DNA TGTGCCAGCAGTTTCCAGACAGGAAACATTCAGTACTTC. It yields the protein CASSFQTGNIQYF.

This clone was counted between two and nine times. The chain carries TRBV12-5 and TRBJ2-3; 7 bases are shared with TRBD2. V trimming: 7 bases; J trimming: 0 bases; junction bases outside the gene matches: 10. The CDR3 totals 16 residues. Per germline, CDR1 LGHNT and CDR2 FRNRAP. The CDR3 region is CASAPTPGGSTDTQYF. The CDR3 DNA reads TGTGCTAGTGCCCCCACCCCGGGGGGTAGCACAGATACGCAGTATTTT.

This sequence joins TRBV7-9 and TRBJ1-1, with 10 bases fitting TRBD1. V trimming: 6 bases; J trimming: 9 bases; junction bases outside the gene matches: 10. CDR1 and CDR2 (germline): SEHNR, FQNEAQ (reference sequence). The CDR3 contains 14 residues. CDR3 sequence reads: CASSPGQGTGKAFF. The CDR3 region has the DNA TGTGCCAGCAGTCCGGGACAGGGGACGGGAAAAGCTTTCTTT.

V usage is TRBV5-1 and J usage is TRBJ1-6, with D possibly being TRBD1 (5 bases). CDR1 and CDR2 (germline): SGHRS, YFSETQ. V was shortened by 5 bases and J by 10 bases, with 22 bases between the two germline ends. This CDR3 spans 16 amino acids. Here the CDR3 reads CASSSGGGSWGSPLHF. DNA for the CDR3: TGCGCCAGCAGTTCCGGCGGGGGGAGCTGGGGCTCACCCCTCCACTTT.

The rearrangement links TRBV28 to TRBJ2-7, with D unclear. The germline gives CDR1 MDHEN, CDR2 SYDVKM. This CDR3 region has 14 residues. V lost 3 bases and J 2 bases, leaving 11 bases between the germline ends. This CDR3 reads CASSFSNSAYEQYF. CDR3 nucleotide sequence: TGTGCCAGCAGTTTCTCGAACTCTGCCTACGAGCAGTACTTC.

This clone was picked up a small number of times. This chain connects TRBV28 to TRBJ2-2, with 10 positions matching TRBD1. In germline, CDR1 is MDHEN, CDR2 SYDVKM. Trimming at V came to 10 bases and at J to 3 bases, leaving 5 bases not matched to a gene. The CDR3 totals 14 residues. CDR3 bases: TGTGCCATCATGACAGGGGGCCACACCGGGGAGCTGTTTTTT. Residues: CAIMTGGHTGELFF.

This sequence joins TRBV6-1 and TRBJ1-6; 7 nucleotides line up with TRBD1. CDR1 is MNHNS, CDR2 SASEGT, per germline. This CDR3 is 14 amino acids long. The V gene end was trimmed by 4 bases and the J gene end by 7 bases; junction bases not matched to a gene: 4. Written as DNA, the CDR3 is TGTGCCAGCAGTGCGGGACAGCCGAATTCACCCCTCCACTTT. Translation: CASSAGQPNSPLHF.

The chain recombines TRBV21-1 with TRBJ2-3; the D segment call TRBD1 is taken from the table without a DNA check. TRBV21-1 is recorded as a pseudogene. The CDR3 spans 17 residues. The CDR3 bases are TGTGCCAGCAGCAAAGATGCAGGGAAGACGATCACAGATACGCAGTATTTT. It codes for CASSKDAGKTITDTQYF.

The rearrangement uses TRBV28 and TRBJ2-1; TRBD2 matches at 8 bases. The CDR3 runs to 12 residues. Germline V gene sequence: CDR1 MDHEN, CDR2 SYDVKM. Trimming removed 7 bases from V and 10 bases from J; junction bases left unmatched: 6. CDR3 sequence (DNA): TGTGCCAGCACCGCCGTAGCGGGAGAGCAGTTCTTC. It yields the protein CASTAVAGEQFF.

This clone was seen a handful of times. The gene calls are TRBV18 and TRBJ2-7; tentative D call: TRBD2 (6 bases). Trimming removed 2 bases from V and 0 bases from J, with 8 bases in between. Germline CDR1 and CDR2: KGHSH and LQKENI. CDR3 length: 14 amino acids. CDR3: CASSPDGSSYEQYF. The CDR3 nucleotides are TGTGCCAGCTCACCAGACGGGAGCTCCTACGAGCAGTACTTC.

The chain links TRBV7-8 to TRBJ2-5; D perhaps matches TRBD2 (5 bases). V was clipped by 1 base and J by 5 bases, with 14 bases between them. This CDR3 comprises 15 residues. CDR1 and CDR2 (germline): SGHVS, FQNEAQ. The CDR3 reads CASSLVRLAIETQYF. The CDR3 bases are TGTGCCAGCAGCTTAGTACGGCTAGCAATCGAGACCCAGTACTTC. The complete variable domain, with remaining parts taken from reference TRBV7-8 and TRBJ2-5, reads GAGVSQSPRYKVAKRGQDVALRCDPISGHVSLFWYQQALGQGPEFLTYFQNEAQLDKSGLPSDRFFAERPEGSVSTLKIQRTQQEDSAVYLCASSLVRLAIETQYFGPGTRLLVL.

The sample holds a few counts of this clone. This chain's CDR3 is CASSRLGQNSGANVLTF. The CDR3 nucleotides read TGTGCCAGCAGCCGATTGGGACAAAACTCTGGGGCCAACGTCCTGACTTTC. The chain recombines TRBV14 with TRBJ2-6; D possibly corresponds to TRBD1 (6 bases). The germline V and J ends were trimmed by 4 bases and 0 bases, with 13 bases remaining between them. Germline V CDR1 and CDR2: SGHDN, FVKESK. This CDR3 spans 17 amino acids.

V is TRBV5-1 and J is TRBJ1-2; TRBD1 aligns across 11 bases. CDR1 and CDR2 (germline): SGHRS, YFSETQ. Losses at the gene ends were 0 bases for V and 8 bases for J; bases not matched to a gene: 3. The CDR3 has 14 amino acids. In DNA, the CDR3 is TGCGCCAGCAGCTTGGCGGGACAGGGGGAAGGCTACACCTTC. Its translation: CASSLAGQGEGYTF.

The V gene is TRBV28, the J gene TRBJ2-7; 11 nucleotides match TRBD2. From germline, CDR1 is MDHEN and CDR2 SYDVKM. This CDR3 has 15 amino acids. V trimming: 5 bases; J trimming: 3 bases; junction bases outside the gene matches: 6. The CDR3 coding sequence is TGTGCCAGCAGTCCATGGACTAGCGGGTTCTACGAGCAGTACTTC. Encoded protein: CASSPWTSGFYEQYF.

The chain uses TRBV19 and TRBJ2-7, with 7 bases lining up with TRBD1. With V trimmed by 8 bases and J by 7 bases, 11 bases remained unmatched. CDR1 is LNHDA and CDR2 is SQIVND in the germline V gene (reference sequence). The CDR3 runs to 13 residues. In DNA form, the CDR3 reads TGTGCCAGTCACTCCGGACAGGCGGAGGAGCAGTACTTC. It encodes CASHSGQAEEQYF.

The chain has TRBV3-1 (or the pseudogene TRBV3-2) and TRBJ2-1; the D gene is possibly TRBD2 (6 bases). Germline assignment: CDR1 LGHDT and CDR2 YNNKEL (reference sequence). The germline V and J ends were trimmed by 0 bases and 6 bases, with 12 bases remaining between them. This CDR3 has 15 amino acids. The CDR3 DNA sequence: TGTGCCAGCAGCCAAGAGGGTAGCGGAGTCAATGAGCAGTTCTTC. It encodes CASSQEGSGVNEQFF.

The chain couples TRBV5-4 to TRBJ2-4; possibly TRBD2 for D (7 bases). Germline V gives CDR1 SGHNT, CDR2 YYREEE (reference sequence). This CDR3 spans 16 amino acids. The V gene lost 4 bases and the J gene lost 1 base, with 15 bases spanning the gap. The CDR3 DNA is TGTGCCAGCAGCCCCAACTCGGGGGGCGCCAAAAACATTCAGTACTTC. The encoded protein is CASSPNSGGAKNIQYF.

The CDR3 reads CASRQLNQPQHF. CDR3 bases: TGTGCCAGCAGACAGCTCAATCAGCCCCAGCATTTT. The chain recombines TRBV6-5 with TRBJ1-5; D is unresolved. CDR3 size: 12 residues. Per the germline V gene, CDR1 is MNHEY and CDR2 is SVGAGI. The V end was cut by 6 bases, the J end by 3 bases, with 6 bases between.

DNA of the CDR3: TGCAGCGCCCGACTAGGCCCAAATGAGCAGTTCTTC. Residues: CSARLGPNEQFF. The chain employs TRBV29-1 and TRBJ2-1; D might be TRBD2 (6 bases). Germline V CDR1 and CDR2: SQVTM, ANQGSEA. V dropped 7 bases and J dropped 7 bases, with 14 bases sitting between them. The CDR3 consists of 12 residues.